The 32 T cell receptor beta chains reported below all come from one sample, sequenced in a study of monozygotic twins with inflammatory bowel disease. TCRdb re-called the 5' RACE reads and gives one entry per CDR3 protein, without DNA. In total, the table holds 350,000 to 400,000 distinct CDR3 sequences. Sequencing was done on a sample of blood. The receptors were gathered from a human donor with ulcerative colitis or Crohn's disease, or a healthy co-twin of an affected twin (not recorded which).

The gene calls are TRBV7-8 and TRBJ1-6; checking the TCRdb D call of TRBD1 is not possible without DNA. The germline V gene encodes CDR1 SGHVS and CDR2 FQNEAQ. The CDR3 loop spans 16 amino acids. The chain's CDR3 is CASSRTDSSYNSPLHF.

The chain is built from TRBV5-5 and TRBJ1-2. Germline V gene data show CDR1 as SGHKS and CDR2 as YYEKEE (reference sequence). CDR3 length: 13 amino acids. The CDR3 sequence is CASRSTVNYGYTF.

This chain uses TRBV5-6 with TRBJ2-1; TCRdb selects TRBD1, and the lack of DNA leaves this call unchecked. There are 14 residues in the CDR3. CDR1 and CDR2 (germline): SGHDT, YYEEEE. This CDR3 reads CASSFRGADNEQFF.

This chain connects TRBV18 to TRBJ2-7; without DNA, the TCRdb call of TRBD1 cannot be checked. The CDR3 runs 13 residues. Germline-derived CDR1 and CDR2 are KGHSH and LQKENI. The CDR3 region is CASLREPKGEQYF.

The rearrangement links TRBV6-1 to TRBJ1-3; as DNA is missing, the TRBD1 call by TCRdb cannot be tested. CDR3 size: 14 residues. Germline lookup yields CDR1 MNHNS and CDR2 SASEGT. The CDR3 is CASLRGYSGNTIYF.

This CDR3 is CSATWTGKNSPLHF. The V gene is TRBV20-1, the J gene TRBJ1-6; TCRdb indicates TRBD1, and absent DNA this call remains unverified. Germline values: CDR1 DFQATT, CDR2 SNEGSKA (reference sequence). CDR3 length equals 14 residues.

The chain carries TRBV20-1 and TRBJ2-1; TCRdb reports TRBD2, a call that lacks DNA to check it against. The V gene's germline CDR1 is DFQATT and CDR2 SNEGSKA (reference sequence). This CDR3 comprises 14 residues. The CDR3 sequence is CSALHGLAWNEQFF.

The genes are TRBV7-2 and TRBJ1-2; the D gene TCRdb calls, TRBD1, cannot be checked with no DNA. The CDR3 sequence is 15 residues long. Germline-derived CDR1 and CDR2 are SGHTA and FQGNSA. CDR3 protein: CASSPTTGGGDGYTF.

This chain joins TRBV29-1 and TRBJ2-7; the TCRdb D gene call, TRBD2, has no DNA to confirm it. Germline V CDR1 and CDR2: SQVTM, ANQGSEA. CDR3 length: 12 amino acids. The CDR3 here is CSVGRAPYEQYF.

This chain links TRBV5-1 with TRBJ2-7; the TRBD1 assignment by TCRdb is unverifiable without DNA. The CDR3 has 15 amino acids. Germline-derived CDR1 and CDR2 are SGHRS and YFSETQ. The CDR3 spells CASSLMGQVTYEQYF. Full variable domain (missing parts from reference TRBV5-1 and TRBJ2-7): KAGVTQTPRYLIKTRGQQVTLSCSPISGHRSVSWYQQTPGQGLQFLFEYFSETQRNKGNFPGRFSGRQFSNSRSEMNVSTLELGDSALYLCASSLMGQVTYEQYFGPGTRLTVT.

This chain connects TRBV19 to TRBJ2-1; without DNA, the TCRdb call of TRBD2 cannot be checked. The CDR3 totals 16 residues. The germline V gene encodes CDR1 LNHDA and CDR2 SQIVND (reference sequence). CDR3 loop: CASSISGTSGYNEQFF. The whole variable domain, filled in from reference TRBV19 and TRBJ2-1, reads DGGITQSPKYLFRKEGQNVTLSCEQNLNHDAMYWYRQDPGQGLRLIYYSQIVNDFQKGDIAEGYSVSREKKESFPLTVTSAQKNPTAFYLCASSISGTSGYNEQFFGPGTRLTVL.

The chain links TRBV4-3 to TRBJ2-3; TCRdb lists TRBD2, though no DNA is available to test this call. From germline, CDR1 is LGHNA and CDR2 YSLEER. This CDR3 spans 14 amino acids. CDR3: CASSQVRGSDTQYF.

V and J are TRBV12-3 or TRBV12-4 and TRBJ1-5; TCRdb selects TRBD1, and the lack of DNA leaves this call unchecked. CDR3 length: 14 residues. Here the CDR3 reads CASSPTLRGQPQHF.

J is TRBJ2-7 and V is TRBV27; no DNA is available, so the TRBD1 call from TCRdb remains unchecked. Germline assignment: CDR1 MNHEY and CDR2 SMNVEV (reference sequence). The CDR3 has 13 residues. The CDR3 loop reads CASSFRDHYEQYF.

The CDR3: CASRPDGNPGYEQFF. J is TRBJ2-1 and V is TRBV28; TCRdb picks TRBD1, but there is no DNA to check that call. Germline V gene data show CDR1 as MDHEN and CDR2 as SYDVKM. The CDR3 is 15 residues long.

The chain has TRBV7-3 and TRBJ2-3; TCRdb picks TRBD1, but there is no DNA to check that call. In germline, CDR1 is SGHTA, CDR2 FQGTGA. The CDR3 runs to 16 residues. The CDR3: CASSSPGGAGPDTQYF.

The rearrangement joins TRBV15 to TRBJ2-5. Per the germline V gene, CDR1 is LNHNV and CDR2 is YYDKDF (reference sequence). The CDR3 consists of 13 residues. CDR3 region: CATSRALSETQYF.

The V and J genes are TRBV25-1 and TRBJ2-7; TCRdb proposes TRBD1, but this gene call is untestable without DNA. The germline gives CDR1 MGHDK, CDR2 SYGVNS. The CDR3 totals 13 residues. CDR3: CASGPTGSYEQYF.

The chain has TRBV5-6 and TRBJ2-1; absent DNA, TCRdb's TRBD1 call cannot be checked. Germline CDR1 and CDR2: SGHDT and YYEEEE. CDR3 length: 14 residues. The CDR3 sequence is CASSARDRGNEQFF.

The rearrangement links TRBV10-2 to TRBJ2-1; with no DNA, the TCRdb D assignment of TRBD1 cannot be verified. The CDR3 extends over 14 amino acids. Germline V gene lookup returns CDR1 WSHSY and CDR2 SAAADI. This CDR3 reads CASKVGQNYNEQFF.

V gene TRBV20-1 combines with J gene TRBJ1-4; TCRdb indicates TRBD1, and absent DNA this call remains unverified. CDR1 is DFQATT, CDR2 SNEGSKA, per germline (reference sequence). This CDR3 contains 15 residues. The CDR3 protein is CSPYGWTGSNEKLFF.

The V and J genes are TRBV6-2 or TRBV6-3 and TRBJ2-7; TCRdb's D gene call, TRBD1, goes unchecked for lack of DNA. The CDR3 extends over 15 amino acids. Per germline, CDR1 MNHEY and CDR2 SVGEGT. The CDR3 sequence is CASSYSRDRGYEQYF.

This chain links TRBV6-1 with TRBJ2-1. The CDR3 is 11 residues long. Germline V gives CDR1 MNHNS, CDR2 SASEGT. This chain's CDR3 is CASSAGPKQFF.

The rearrangement joins TRBV20-1 to TRBJ2-3; the TRBD1 assignment by TCRdb is unverifiable without DNA. CDR1 is DFQATT and CDR2 is SNEGSKA in the germline V gene (reference sequence). The CDR3 runs to 15 residues. The CDR3 region is CSARGTGGLFDTQYF.

The CDR3 sequence is CASSHQSYQVLYGSYNEQFF. The chain combines TRBV11-2 with TRBJ2-1. Germline-derived CDR1 and CDR2 are SGHAT and FQNNGV. The CDR3 loop spans 20 amino acids.

The chain carries TRBV4-2 and TRBJ2-7; TCRdb proposes TRBD1, but this gene call is untestable without DNA. Germline V CDR1 and CDR2: LGHNA, YNFKEQ. CDR3 length: 13 amino acids. The CDR3 reads CASSQWTGYEQYF.

The rearrangement links TRBV5-6 to TRBJ2-5; TCRdb picks TRBD2, but there is no DNA to check that call. This CDR3 spans 17 amino acids. CDR1 is SGHDT, CDR2 YYEEEE, per germline. This chain's CDR3 is CASSLAWGRGAAETQYF.

The chain carries TRBV20-1 and TRBJ2-7; as DNA is missing, the TRBD1 call by TCRdb cannot be tested. This CDR3 has 13 residues. Germline V gives CDR1 DFQATT, CDR2 SNEGSKA (reference sequence). CDR3 sequence: CSASYRVSYEQYF.

The chain recombines TRBV6-1 with TRBJ1-3; TCRdb outputs TRBD1, but without DNA this stays unchecked. The germline V gene encodes CDR1 MNHNS and CDR2 SASEGT. This CDR3 has 17 amino acids. The CDR3 sequence is CASSLRETGHSGNTIYF.

V is TRBV7-2 and J is TRBJ2-5; checking the TCRdb D call of TRBD2 is not possible without DNA. CDR3 size: 17 residues. Per the germline V gene, CDR1 is SGHTA and CDR2 is FQGNSA. The CDR3 spells CASSLGVLRGSQETQYF.

The CDR3 protein is CASSPTGTTRQETQYF. The chain recombines TRBV12-3 or TRBV12-4 with TRBJ2-5; TCRdb's D call, TRBD1, is unchecked because there is no DNA. This CDR3 region has 16 residues.

The genes are TRBV12-3 or TRBV12-4 and TRBJ1-2. This CDR3 contains 14 residues. CDR3 loop: CASSSGLRNYGYTF.